This TCR beta chain was recorded in a study of PD-L1 blockade in urothelial cancer. Data came from immunoSEQ multiplex PCR; TCRdb stores just in-frame clones and leaves some out. In the table there are some 20,000 clones, 70% to 90% of which are singletons. Germline CDR1 reads MDHEN; CDR2 reads SYDVKM. The CDR3 spans 13 residues. V shed 8 bases and J shed 0 bases, with 11 bases lying between them. The rearrangement uses TRBV28 and TRBJ2-7; possible D gene TRBD2, 5 bases. Sequencing was performed on PBMCs, taken around atezolizumab (anti-PD-L1) treatment. The sequence came from a man in his fifties or sixties with urothelial cancer. CDR3 nucleotides: TGTGCCAGCTCGGGGTGGACCTCCTACGAGCAGTACTTC. Protein: CASSGWTSYEQYF.